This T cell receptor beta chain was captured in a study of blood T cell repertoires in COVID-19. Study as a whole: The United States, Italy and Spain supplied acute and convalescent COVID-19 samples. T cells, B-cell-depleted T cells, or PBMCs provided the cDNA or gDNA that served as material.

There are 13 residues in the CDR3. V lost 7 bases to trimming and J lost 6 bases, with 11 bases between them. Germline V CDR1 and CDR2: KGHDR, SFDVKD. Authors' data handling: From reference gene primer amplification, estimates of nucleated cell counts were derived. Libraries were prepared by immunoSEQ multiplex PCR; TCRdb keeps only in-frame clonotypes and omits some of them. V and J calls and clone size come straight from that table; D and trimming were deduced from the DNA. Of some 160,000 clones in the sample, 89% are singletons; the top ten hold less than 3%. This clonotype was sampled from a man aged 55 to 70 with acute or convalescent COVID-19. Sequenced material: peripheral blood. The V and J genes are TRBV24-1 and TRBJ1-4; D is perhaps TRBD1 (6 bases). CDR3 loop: CATSRGADEKLFF. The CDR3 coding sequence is TGTGCCACCAGCCGGGGGGCGGATGAAAAACTGTTTTTT.